This T cell receptor (beta chain) was sequenced in a study of blood T cell repertoires in COVID-19. Study at large: COVID-19 samples from acute and convalescent phases originated in the United States, Italy and Spain.

The CDR3 loop spans 15 amino acids. V shed 7 bases and J shed 4 bases, with 16 bases lying between them. Germline lookup yields CDR1 LNHDA and CDR2 SQIVND (reference sequence). TCRdb keeps only in-frame clones here, not all; method: immunoSEQ multiplex PCR. The sample shows roughly 80,000 clones, 81% of them seen only once. The sample was peripheral blood. The TCR sequence derives from a man older than 75 with acute or convalescent COVID-19. This chain joins TRBV19 and TRBJ2-2, with a possible D match to TRBD2 (6 bases). The DNA of the CDR3 is TGTGCCAGTACCCCACCGGGAGAGGTCACCGGGGAGCTGTTTTTT. Its protein product is CASTPPGEVTGELFF.